Sequencing of this T cell receptor (beta chain) was carried out in a study of T cells in Graves' hyperthyroidism and ophthalmopathy. Background on the study: Specimen type is peripheral blood, collected at initial diagnosis prior to any treatment.

The germline V gene has CDR1 DFQATT and CDR2 SNEGSKA (reference sequence). The germline V and J ends were trimmed by 6 bases and 3 bases, with 12 bases remaining between them. The CDR3 spans 12 residues. Absent ophthalmopathy progression within 18 months defined stable Graves' hyperthyroidism. The table lists this clonotype with many counts. What it binds is not known. TCR beta CDR3 regions were amplified from RNA transcripts. With the HTBI primer set, the TCR CDR3 went through a first round of RT-PCR. MiXCR, applied by TCRdb to the multiplex PCR reads, yields one record per CDR3 protein. The sample has 400,000 to 550,000 distinct CDR3 sequences; approximately 15% are singletons. Study-wide results and limits: Clonotypes that were expanded in thyroid above 0.001 mostly appeared in blood too. Stable hyperthyroidism was told apart from ophthalmopathy by a model built on 13 V-J features.

The chain recombines TRBV20-1 with TRBJ2-7, with D tentatively TRBD1 (7 bases). This clonotype was sampled from a woman in her late teens or twenties with Graves' hyperthyroidism. Sequenced sample: blood. The CDR3 reads CSASQGGYEQYF. The CDR3 nucleotides are TGCAGTGCAAGCCAGGGGGGCTACGAGCAGTACTTC.